This T cell receptor (beta chain) is from a study of blood T cell repertoires in COVID-19. Study information: Acute and convalescent COVID-19 specimens originated in the United States, Italy and Spain. T cells, B-cell-depleted T cells, or PBMCs provided the cDNA or gDNA that served as material.

Germline CDR1 is SEHNR and CDR2 is FQNEAQ (reference sequence). The CDR3 contains 15 residues. Losses at the gene ends were 5 bases for V and 3 bases for J; bases not matched to a gene: 5. Authors' methods: Estimation of nucleated cell counts relied on the amplification of reference gene primers. Measured with immunoSEQ multiplex PCR; TCRdb has only the in-frame clones, and not every one. D and trimming come from the DNA, and the V and J calls and clone size come from that table. Among roughly 190,000 clones listed, about four fifths were seen once. The chain uses TRBV7-9 and TRBJ2-2, with TRBD1 matching over 8 bases. Sequenced sample: peripheral blood. This TCR derives from a woman aged 35 to 49 with acute or convalescent COVID-19. The CDR3 sequence: CASSLHRGDTGELFF. CDR3 DNA sequence: TGTGCCAGCAGCCTACACAGGGGGGACACCGGGGAGCTGTTTTTT. The whole variable domain, remainder taken from reference TRBV7-9 and TRBJ2-2, is DTGVSQNPRHKITKRGQNVTFRCDPISEHNRLYWYRQTLGQGPEFLTYFQNEAQLEKSRLLSDRFSAERPKGSFSTLEIQRTEQGDSAMYLCASSLHRGDTGELFFGEGSRLTVL.